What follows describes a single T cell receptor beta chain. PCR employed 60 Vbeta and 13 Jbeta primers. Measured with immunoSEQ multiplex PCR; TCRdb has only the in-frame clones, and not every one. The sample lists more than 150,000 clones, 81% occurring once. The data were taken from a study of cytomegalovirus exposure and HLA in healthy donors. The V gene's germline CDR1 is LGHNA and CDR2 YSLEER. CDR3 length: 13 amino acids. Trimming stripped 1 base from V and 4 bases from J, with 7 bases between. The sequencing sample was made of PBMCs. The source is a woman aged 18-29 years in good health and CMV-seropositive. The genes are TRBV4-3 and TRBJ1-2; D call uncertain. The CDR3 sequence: CASSQGLSYGYTF. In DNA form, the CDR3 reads TGCGCCAGCAGCCAAGGCCTAAGCTATGGCTACACCTTC.